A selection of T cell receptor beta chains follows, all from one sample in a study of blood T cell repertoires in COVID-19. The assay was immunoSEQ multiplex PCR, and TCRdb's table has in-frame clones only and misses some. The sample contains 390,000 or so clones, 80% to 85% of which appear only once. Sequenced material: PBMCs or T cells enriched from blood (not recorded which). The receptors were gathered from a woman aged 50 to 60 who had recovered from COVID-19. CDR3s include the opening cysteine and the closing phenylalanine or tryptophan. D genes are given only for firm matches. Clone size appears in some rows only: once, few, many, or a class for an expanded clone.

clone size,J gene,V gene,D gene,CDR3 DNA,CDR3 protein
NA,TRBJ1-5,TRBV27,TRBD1,TGTGCCAGCAGTTTGACAGGGACGGCCCAGCCCCAGCATTTT,CASSLTGTAQPQHF
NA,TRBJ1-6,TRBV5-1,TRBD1,TGCGCCAGCAGAGATTGGGACAGCTCCAATTCACCCCTCCACTTT,CASRDWDSSNSPLHF
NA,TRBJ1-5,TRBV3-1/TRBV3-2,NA,TGTGCCAGCAGCCTCGGACACTCCGCCAATCAGCCCCAGCATTTT,CASSLGHSANQPQHF
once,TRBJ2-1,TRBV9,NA,TGTGCCAGCAGCGTAGGGCAGGGGACCTACAATGAGCAGTTCTTC,CASSVGQGTYNEQFF
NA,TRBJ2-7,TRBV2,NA,TGTGCCAGCAGACCCCCTGCGATACACGAGCAGTACTTC,CASRPPAIHEQYF
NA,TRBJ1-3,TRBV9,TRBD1,TGTGCCAGCAGTGCTACAGGGGGCTATGGAAACACCATATATTTT,CASSATGGYGNTIYF
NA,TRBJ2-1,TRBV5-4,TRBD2,TGTGCCAGCAGCACATCCGGGACTAGCGGGTGGGAGCAGTTCTTC,CASSTSGTSGWEQFF
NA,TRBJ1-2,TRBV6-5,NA,TGTGCCAGCCGTCGTCCGGGAGGATATGGCTACACCTTC,CASRRPGGYGYTF
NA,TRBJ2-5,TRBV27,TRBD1,TGTGCCAGCAGTTCAGCTCCGGGGACAGGGACAGAGACCCAGTACTTC,CASSSAPGTGTETQYF
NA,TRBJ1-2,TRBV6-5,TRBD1,TGTGCCAGCAATCGAAGGGACAGGGGACGCGGCTACACCTTC,CASNRRDRGRGYTF
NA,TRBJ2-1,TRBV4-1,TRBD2,TGCGCCAGCAGCCAAGATATGGGGCGGGGGGAGCAGTTCTTC,CASSQDMGRGEQFF
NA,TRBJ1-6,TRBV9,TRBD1,TGTGCCAGCAGCGCAATTGGACAGGGGCCTAATTCACCCCTCCACTTT,CASSAIGQGPNSPLHF
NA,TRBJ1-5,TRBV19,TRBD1,TGTGCCAGTAGGACCTCGGACAGGGGTAGCAATCAGCCCCAGCATTTT,CASRTSDRGSNQPQHF
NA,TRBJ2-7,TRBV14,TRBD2,TGTGCCAGCAGCAAAGTCAGTACACCGGCAGCGGGAAACTACTACGAGCAGTACTTC,CASSKVSTPAAGNYYEQYF
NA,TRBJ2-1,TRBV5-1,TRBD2,TGCGCCAGCAGCTTGGGACTAGCGGGAGCCATCAATGAGCAGTTCTTC,CASSLGLAGAINEQFF
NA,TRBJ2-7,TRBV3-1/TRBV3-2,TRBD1,TGTGCCAGCAGCCCCGGGACAGTATCCTACGAGCAGTACTTC,CASSPGTVSYEQYF
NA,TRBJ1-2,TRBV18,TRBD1,TGTGCCAGCTCACCTATCCAGGGGGAAACTAACTATGGCTACACCTTC,CASSPIQGETNYGYTF
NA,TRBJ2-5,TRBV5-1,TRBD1,TGCGCCAGCAGCGTGGACAGGGTTGAGACCCAGTACTTC,CASSVDRVETQYF
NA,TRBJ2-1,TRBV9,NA,TGTGCCAGCAGCGTAGCAAGCGGTCAAAATGAGCAGTTCTTC,CASSVASGQNEQFF
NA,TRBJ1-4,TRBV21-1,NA,TGTGCCAGCAGCAAAACGGGCGTCGTTACAGGGGATGAAAAACTGTTTTTT,CASSKTGVVTGDEKLFF
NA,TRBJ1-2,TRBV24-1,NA,TGTGCCACCAGTGATCCGGCGGGGGTTAACTATGGCTACACCTTC,CATSDPAGVNYGYTF
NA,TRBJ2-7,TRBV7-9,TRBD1,TGTGCCAGCAGCTCGGCCAGGACAGGGTACACCTACGAGCAGTACTTC,CASSSARTGYTYEQYF